The 3 T cell receptor beta chains below were found in one sample sequenced in a study of T cells after yellow fever vaccination. Via MiXCR, TCRdb re-called the 5' RACE reads, giving one row per CDR3 protein. The repertoire consists of around 46,000 distinct CDR3 sequences, with roughly 7% occurring once and the leading ten covering over 14%. This specimen was CD8+ T cells not binding an NS4B(214-222) dextramer, sorted from PBMCs, taken 45 days after the yellow fever booster vaccination. The receptors shown here come from a man aged 25-45 years who received the YFV17D yellow fever vaccine.

This clonotype was counted ten times or more. The chain has TRBV7-8 and TRBJ2-1; D remains unclear. Germline-derived CDR1 and CDR2 are SGHVS and FQNEAQ. The CDR3 length is 14 residues. The germline V and J ends were trimmed by 5 bases and 2 bases, with 10 bases remaining between them. CDR3 DNA: TGTGCCAGCAGCGCGGAGCACACCTACAATGAGCAGTTCTTC. Its translation is CASSAEHTYNEQFF.

This clonotype has ten or more counts. CDR3 region: CASSNPGGGETQYF. As DNA, the CDR3 is TGTGCCAGCAGTAATCCGGGCGGGGGAGAGACCCAGTACTTC. The rearrangement uses TRBV27 and TRBJ2-5, with TRBD2 matching over 7 bases. Germline CDR1 and CDR2: MNHEY and SMNVEV (reference sequence). This CDR3 is 14 amino acids long. The V segment lost 5 bases and the J segment 4 bases; nucleotides outside the gene matches: 7.

This clonotype was counted many times. The J gene is TRBJ2-3, the V gene TRBV4-3, with 8 bases lining up with TRBD2. CDR1 and CDR2 (germline): LGHNA, YSLEER. V gave up 2 bases and J gave up 1 base; unmatched junction bases: 5. There are 16 residues in the CDR3. The CDR3 DNA reads as TGCGCCAGCAGCCAATCGTCGACTAGCGGCACAGATACGCAGTATTTT. Translating it yields CASSQSSTSGTDTQYF.